The 27 T cell receptor beta chains below were found in one sample sequenced in a study of cytomegalovirus exposure and HLA in healthy donors. Primers: 60 Vbeta forward and 13 Jbeta reverse. TCRdb's table, derived via immunoSEQ multiplex PCR, lists solely in-frame clones and lacks some. The top ten clones hold 0.7% to 1% of a sample with 160,000 or so clones, about 83% of them seen once. Sequenced material: PBMCs. These receptors were collected from a woman aged 25-40 years in good health and CMV-seronegative.

J is TRBJ2-7 and V is TRBV4-3; 11 positions agree with TRBD1. This CDR3 spans 17 amino acids. V shed 1 base, J shed 6 bases, and the junction held 11 bases outside the gene matches. Germline CDR1 reads LGHNA; CDR2 reads YSLEER. CDR3: CASSQGMVGTGGSEQYF. Written as DNA, the CDR3 is TGCGCCAGCAGCCAAGGGATGGTCGGGACAGGGGGGAGCGAGCAGTACTTC.

The CDR3 DNA reads TGTGCCAGCAGCTTAATCGACAGGGGAGGCGAAAAACTGTTTTTT. Translation gives CASSLIDRGGEKLFF. This chain uses TRBV7-6 with TRBJ1-4; TRBD1 agrees at 8 bases. Germline loops: CDR1 SGHVS, CDR2 FNYEAQ. V shed 2 bases and J 8 bases; nucleotides not matched to a gene: 7. This CDR3 contains 15 residues.

This clone has just one count. This CDR3 reads CASSSTQGFVNEKLFF. The CDR3 nucleotides read TGTGCCAGCAGCTCCACACAGGGGTTTGTTAATGAAAAACTGTTTTTT. The genes are TRBV7-8 and TRBJ1-4; 7 nucleotides align to TRBD1. The CDR3 contains 16 residues. V was pared by 4 bases and J by 4 bases, with 9 bases of the junction left unmatched. Looked up from germline, CDR1 is SGHVS and CDR2 is FQNEAQ. Supplemented by reference TRBV7-8 and TRBJ1-4, the full variable domain reads GAGVSQSPRYKVAKRGQDVALRCDPISGHVSLFWYQQALGQGPEFLTYFQNEAQLDKSGLPSDRFFAERPEGSVSTLKIQRTQQEDSAVYLCASSSTQGFVNEKLFFGSGTQLSVL.

The V call is TRBV11-2, the J call TRBJ1-1; D call uncertain. Deletions cut 7 bases from V and 5 bases from J, with 23 bases between. The V gene's germline CDR1 is SGHAT and CDR2 FQNNGV. The CDR3 is made up of 16 amino acids. The CDR3, as DNA: TGTGCCAGCACCTATAAGACGGGGAGGTTACGAACTGAAGCTTTCTTT. Translation: CASTYKTGRLRTEAFF. Full variable domain (missing parts from reference TRBV11-2 and TRBJ1-1): EAGVAQSPRYKIIEKRQSVAFWCNPISGHATLYWYQQILGQGPKLLIQFQNNGVVDDSQLPKDRFSAERLKGVDSTLKIQPAKLEDSAVYLCASTYKTGRLRTEAFFGQGTRLTVV.

This clone has just a few counts. The chain is built from TRBV6-8 and TRBJ2-7; perhaps TRBD2 as D (6 bases). With 5 bases removed from V and 6 bases from J, the gap between germline ends came to 20 bases. This CDR3 spans 15 amino acids. CDR1 and CDR2 from the germline V gene are MNHGY and SAAAGT. CDR3 in amino acids: CASSTAREAAREQYF. DNA of the CDR3: TGTGCCAGCAGTACAGCGAGGGAGGCCGCTCGCGAGCAGTACTTC.

The CDR3 DNA sequence: TGTGCCAGCAGCTTAGTCAGTGCGGATCACATTCAGTACTTC. Its translation: CASSLVSADHIQYF. This chain uses TRBV7-2 with TRBJ2-4; D remains unclear. This CDR3 has 14 residues. V was pared by 1 base and J by 8 bases, with 12 bases between. In germline, CDR1 is SGHTA, CDR2 FQGNSA. Full variable domain (missing parts from reference TRBV7-2 and TRBJ2-4): GAGVSQSPSNKVTEKGKDVELRCDPISGHTALYWYRQSLGQGLEFLIYFQGNSAPDKSGLPSDRFSAERTGGSVSTLTIQRTQQEDSAVYLCASSLVSADHIQYFGAGTRLSVL.

The chain couples TRBV2 to TRBJ1-3, with TRBD1 identical over 8 bases. The germline V gene has CDR1 SNHLY and CDR2 FYNNEI. The CDR3 runs to 14 residues. V lost 6 bases, J lost 4 bases, and 5 bases stayed unmatched. The CDR3 protein is CASRNQGAGNTIYF. For the CDR3, the DNA is TGTGCCAGCAGAAACCAGGGGGCGGGAAACACCATATATTTT.

This rearrangement joins TRBV29-1 to TRBJ2-5, with 7 bases lining up with TRBD1. V trimming: 4 bases; J trimming: 5 bases; junction bases outside the gene matches: 7. The CDR3 consists of 13 residues. Germline V gene data show CDR1 as SQVTM and CDR2 as ANQGSEA. CDR3 loop: CSVALDRVETQYF. Here the CDR3 DNA reads TGCAGCGTTGCCCTCGACAGGGTTGAGACCCAGTACTTC.

The genes are TRBV11-3 and TRBJ2-3; 7 bases agree with TRBD2. CDR3 length: 18 residues. V shed 1 base and J 7 bases; nucleotides not matched to a gene: 17. Germline V CDR1 and CDR2: SGHNT, YENEEA. Here the CDR3 reads CASSLAHGRAGVLYTQYF. The CDR3 DNA reads TGTGCCAGCAGCTTAGCCCATGGTCGTGCGGGAGTCCTATATACGCAGTATTTT.

This chain connects TRBV27 to TRBJ1-2; D might be TRBD1 (6 bases). Germline V gene lookup returns CDR1 MNHEY and CDR2 SMNVEV (reference sequence). The CDR3 is 16 residues long. Trimming cost V 5 bases and J 4 bases, with 20 bases left between them. The CDR3 nucleotides read TGTGCCAGCAGTCCGCGTCCAGGGGCTAGTAGCTATGGCTACACCTTC. Amino acid sequence: CASSPRPGASSYGYTF.

This rearrangement joins TRBV2 to TRBJ2-7; a weak D match, TRBD1 (6 bases). The V gene's germline CDR1 is SNHLY and CDR2 FYNNEI. The CDR3 runs 14 residues. Trimming took 4 bases from V and 4 from J, leaving 14 bases between them. CDR3 region: CASSAGASQYEQYF. CDR3 DNA: TGTGCCAGCAGTGCAGGGGCTAGTCAGTACGAGCAGTACTTC.

The count of this clone is one. The chain has TRBV16 and TRBJ1-5; no reliable D call. Trimming took off 0 bases at V and 7 bases at J, with 7 bases between the two ends. Germline V gene lookup returns CDR1 KGHSY and CDR2 FQNENV. The CDR3 loop spans 13 amino acids. The CDR3 coding sequence is TGTGCCAGCAGCCAATCGCCCGAGCAGCCCCAGCATTTT. Protein product: CASSQSPEQPQHF.

The rearrangement uses TRBV9 and TRBJ2-7; 7 positions agree with TRBD1. V lost 6 bases and J lost 6; bases outside the gene matches: 9. This CDR3 region has 13 residues. Germline V gene sequence: CDR1 SGDLS, CDR2 YYNGEE. The CDR3 DNA reads as TGTGCCAGCACGACAGGGCTAGCCCCCGAGCAGTACTTC. Protein product: CASTTGLAPEQYF.

The V call is TRBV6-5, the J call TRBJ1-6; perhaps TRBD1 as D (5 bases). V lost 0 bases to trimming and J lost 9 bases, with 12 bases between them. CDR3 length: 15 residues. Germline values: CDR1 MNHEY, CDR2 SVGAGI. The CDR3 region is CASSYSGGDGSPLHF. CDR3 DNA: TGTGCCAGCAGTTACTCCGGGGGAGACGGTTCACCCCTCCACTTT.

This chain joins TRBV6-1 and TRBJ2-7; 9 bases match TRBD2. Germline V CDR1 and CDR2: MNHNS, SASEGT. CDR3 size: 16 residues. Trimming at V came to 0 bases and at J to 2 bases, leaving 5 bases not matched to a gene. The CDR3 DNA is TGTGCCAGCAGTGAAGCCGCGACTAGCGGACCCTACGAGCAGTACTTC. Protein sequence: CASSEAATSGPYEQYF.

The CDR3 spells CASSFPGTGYGYTF. For the CDR3, the DNA is TGTGCCAGCAGCTTCCCCGGGACAGGCTATGGCTACACCTTC. The V call is TRBV7-2, the J call TRBJ1-2, with 8 nucleotides matching TRBD1. The CDR3 sequence is 14 residues long. Germline lookup yields CDR1 SGHTA and CDR2 FQGNSA. With 3 bases clipped from V and 4 bases from J, the junction kept 4 bases outside the gene matches.

V usage is TRBV9 and J usage is TRBJ2-7; TRBD2 matches 10 bases. Germline V gene lookup returns CDR1 SGDLS and CDR2 YYNGEE. CDR3 size: 15 residues. V lost 3 bases to trimming and J lost 4 bases; unmatched junction nucleotides: 7. CDR3 coding DNA: TGTGCCAGCAGCGCTACTACTAGCGGGATTTACGAGCAGTACTTC. It specifies CASSATTSGIYEQYF.

The chain carries TRBV27 and TRBJ2-1; TRBD2 matches at 9 bases. There are 15 residues in the CDR3. The V segment lost 2 bases and the J segment 6 bases; nucleotides outside the gene matches: 5. Germline V lookup: CDR1 MNHEY, CDR2 SMNVEV (reference sequence). The CDR3 reads CASSLAGGPRNEQFF. The CDR3 DNA follows: TGTGCCAGCAGTTTAGCGGGAGGGCCCCGCAATGAGCAGTTCTTC.

This sequence joins TRBV2 and TRBJ2-2; a possible D gene is TRBD2 (6 bases). The CDR3 extends over 16 amino acids. CDR1 and CDR2 from the germline V gene are SNHLY and FYNNEI. With 2 bases removed from V and 3 bases from J, the gap between germline ends came to 13 bases. CDR3 nucleotides: TGTGCCAGCAGTGAACTGGCGGGAAGGGACACCGGGGAGCTGTTTTTT. Amino acids: CASSELAGRDTGELFF.

This clone has only a few counts. CDR3 protein: CASSSPGYSYEQYF. DNA of the CDR3: TGTGCCAGCAGCTCACCAGGGTACTCCTACGAGCAGTACTTC. The chain combines TRBV11-2 with TRBJ2-7; D perhaps matches TRBD1 (5 bases). The V gene's germline CDR1 is SGHAT and CDR2 FQNNGV. V lost 4 bases, J lost 0 bases, and 10 bases lay in between. The CDR3 has 14 amino acids.

This clone occurred once. This chain connects TRBV7-8 to TRBJ1-1, with TRBD1 identical over 7 bases. There are 15 residues in the CDR3. Germline V gives CDR1 SGHVS, CDR2 FQNEAQ. V shed 0 bases and J 0 bases; nucleotides not matched to a gene: 1. The CDR3 sequence is CASSLAGQLNTEAFF. For the CDR3, the DNA is TGTGCCAGCAGCTTAGCGGGACAGCTGAACACTGAAGCTTTCTTT. Using reference TRBV7-8 and TRBJ1-1 for the parts outside the CDR3, the full variable domain is GAGVSQSPRYKVAKRGQDVALRCDPISGHVSLFWYQQALGQGPEFLTYFQNEAQLDKSGLPSDRFFAERPEGSVSTLKIQRTQQEDSAVYLCASSLAGQLNTEAFFGQGTRLTVV.

J is TRBJ2-1 and V is TRBV7-9; D gene ambiguous. Germline lookup yields CDR1 SEHNR and CDR2 FQNEAQ (reference sequence). CDR3 length: 16 amino acids. Trimming took off 1 base at V and 0 bases at J, with 10 bases between the two ends. The CDR3 bases are TGTGCCAGCAGCTTAGGCGGAGCCCGCTCCTACAATGAGCAGTTCTTC. Protein sequence: CASSLGGARSYNEQFF.

The V and J genes are TRBV5-8 and TRBJ2-3; TRBD2 matches 11 bases. This CDR3 has 16 residues. Per the germline V gene, CDR1 is SGHTS and CDR2 is YDEGEE. J lost 2 bases, V lost 5 bases, and 7 bases had no gene match. This CDR3 reads CASRPGSGRDTDTQYF. CDR3 DNA sequence: TGTGCCAGCAGACCAGGTAGCGGGAGGGACACAGATACGCAGTATTTT. Based on the CDR3 plus reference TRBV5-8 and TRBJ2-3, the full variable domain is EAGVTQSPTHLIKTRGQQATLRCSPISGHTSVYWYQQALGLGLQFLLWYDEGEERNRGNFPPRFSGRQFPNYSSELNVNALELEDSALYLCASRPGSGRDTDTQYFGPGTRLTVL.

The CDR3 sequence: CASSLGGASGGSRETQYF. The CDR3 DNA sequence: TGTGCCAGCAGCTTAGGAGGGGCTAGCGGTGGATCGAGGGAGACCCAGTACTTC. V and J are TRBV7-7 and TRBJ2-5; 7 nucleotides align to TRBD2. Germline CDR1 and CDR2: SSHAT and FNYEAQ (reference sequence). The CDR3 is 18 residues long. The trim removed 1 base at V and 5 bases at J, leaving 16 bases unmatched.

There are a few counts of this clone. The rearrangement links TRBV7-2 to TRBJ2-5; the D gene is possibly TRBD1 (5 bases). This CDR3 spans 14 amino acids. Trimming removed 2 bases from V and 2 bases from J, with 9 bases in between. Germline V gene sequence: CDR1 SGHTA, CDR2 FQGNSA. CDR3 nucleotides: TGTGCCAGCAGCTTACTCGCAGGGCAAGAGACCCAGTACTTC. Protein sequence: CASSLLAGQETQYF. Together with reference TRBV7-2 and TRBJ2-5, the CDR3 gives the full variable domain: GAGVSQSPSNKVTEKGKDVELRCDPISGHTALYWYRQSLGQGLEFLIYFQGNSAPDKSGLPSDRFSAERTGGSVSTLTIQRTQQEDSAVYLCASSLLAGQETQYFGPGTRLLVL.

This chain joins TRBV7-8 and TRBJ2-2, with D possibly being TRBD2 (7 bases). Germline V CDR1 and CDR2: SGHVS, FQNEAQ. This CDR3 comprises 15 residues. With 2 bases removed from V and 5 bases from J, the gap between germline ends came to 12 bases. The CDR3 DNA sequence: TGTGCCAGCAGCTTACGGGGGGCCGGGACCGGGGAGCTGTTTTTT. Amino acids: CASSLRGAGTGELFF.

The chain joins TRBV19 to TRBJ2-7; 9 nucleotides line up with TRBD1. V dropped 2 bases and J dropped 5; count of bases not matched to a gene: 4. Germline CDR1 is LNHDA and CDR2 is SQIVND (reference sequence). This CDR3 comprises 14 residues. The CDR3 DNA reads as TGTGCCAGTAGTATAAGACAGGGGGTGGACGAGCAGTACTTC. Residues: CASSIRQGVDEQYF.